Below, one T cell receptor (beta chain) is given with its context. Produced via immunoSEQ multiplex PCR; TCRdb's table is partial and in-frame only. The sample contains a few hundred thousand clones, roughly 85% of which appear only once. These data originate in a study of blood T cell repertoires in COVID-19. CDR1 is LNHNV, CDR2 YYDKDF, per germline (reference sequence). This CDR3 has 14 residues. V was trimmed by 6 bases and J by 7 bases, leaving 18 bases between them. This TCR derives from a man aged 55 to 70 who had recovered from COVID-19. The rearrangement uses TRBV15 and TRBJ2-5, with D possibly matching TRBD2 (7 bases). The sequencing input was peripheral blood. CDR3 residues: CATSNPRGARTQYF. CDR3 nucleotides: TGTGCCACCAGTAACCCTCGGGGGGCAAGGACCCAGTACTTC. Looking up the rest from reference TRBV15 and TRBJ2-5 gives the full variable domain: DAMVIQNPRYQVTQFGKPVTLSCSQTLNHNVMYWYQQKSSQAPKLLFHYYDKDFNNEADTPDNFQSRRPNTSFCFLDIRSPGLGDTAMYLCATSNPRGARTQYFGPGTRLLVL.